The next 28 T cell receptor beta chains were all read from a single sample in a study of shared clonotypes between healthy human individuals. Sequenced by immunoSEQ multiplex PCR; TCRdb stores in-frame clones only, minus some. The profile covers 1.5 million to 1.9 million clones, with under 99% appearing a single time and roughly 0.45% taken by the ten largest. Material: naive CD4+ T cells sorted from blood. Described subset: CD45RA+ positively selected. These receptors originate from a man aged 25 to 45 in good health.

This clone was detected once. The chain joins TRBV6-5 to TRBJ2-3; 8 positions match TRBD2. Trimming at V came to 4 bases and at J to 2 bases, leaving 5 bases not matched to a gene. The CDR3 consists of 15 residues. Germline assignment: CDR1 MNHEY and CDR2 SVGAGI. The chain's CDR3 is CASSFIAGYTDTQYF. The CDR3 DNA sequence: TGTGCCAGCAGTTTTATAGCGGGGTACACAGATACGCAGTATTTT.

On this clone itself: The sample has other DNA sequences that encode this CDR3 too. V gene TRBV2 combines with J gene TRBJ2-7, with D possibly matching TRBD2 (6 bases). The germline CDR1 and CDR2 sequences are SNHLY and FYNNEI. This CDR3 is built from 13 residues. Trimming shortened V by 6 bases and J by 2 bases, and 11 bases separated the two germline ends. CDR3 in DNA: TGTGCCAGCAGCTCCGGGGGACCCTACGAGCAGTACTTC. Translation: CASSSGGPYEQYF.

The rearrangement links TRBV19 to TRBJ2-2, with 10 bases lining up with TRBD2. With 5 bases clipped from V and 1 base from J, the junction kept 4 bases outside the gene matches. Germline CDR1 and CDR2: LNHDA and SQIVND (reference sequence). The CDR3 is 16 residues long. The DNA of the CDR3 is TGTGCCAGTAGTTTCCTAGCGGGAGTGAACACCGGGGAGCTGTTTTTT. This translates into CASSFLAGVNTGELFF.

This chain uses TRBV18 with TRBJ1-2; unclear D gene. Germline CDR1 and CDR2: KGHSH and LQKENI. This CDR3 comprises 15 residues. The V and J ends lost 1 base and 5 bases respectively, with 14 bases between them. The CDR3 nucleotides read TGTGCCAGCTCACCACTACCAAGGACCGATTATGGCTACACCTTC. It codes for CASSPLPRTDYGYTF.

The chain combines TRBV2 with TRBJ1-5; TRBD1 aligns across 9 bases. The V gene end was trimmed by 5 bases and the J gene end by 5 bases; junction bases not matched to a gene: 4. Per the germline V gene, CDR1 is SNHLY and CDR2 is FYNNEI. The CDR3 runs to 14 residues. The CDR3 DNA is TGTGCCAGCAGTTTACACAGGGGGCATCAGCCCCAGCATTTT. This sequence encodes CASSLHRGHQPQHF.

This chain connects TRBV7-2 to TRBJ2-5, with a tentative D call TRBD2 (5 bases). CDR1 is SGHTA and CDR2 is FQGNSA in the germline V gene. V lost 2 bases and J 5 bases, leaving 15 bases between the germline ends. The length of the CDR3 is 15 residues. This chain's CDR3 is CASSLSLAQRETQYF. The CDR3, as DNA: TGTGCCAGCAGCTTATCGCTAGCTCAGAGGGAGACCCAGTACTTC.

The J gene is TRBJ1-5, the V gene TRBV10-2; no definite D call. Germline values: CDR1 WSHSY, CDR2 SAAADI. The V end lost 1 base, the J end lost 2 bases, and 12 bases lay between the germline ends. This CDR3 is built from 16 residues. CDR3: CASSEWAGLGNQPQHF. The CDR3 nucleotides are TGCGCCAGCAGTGAGTGGGCAGGTCTAGGCAATCAGCCCCAGCATTTT.

V usage is TRBV5-1 and J usage is TRBJ1-3, with 9 bases fitting TRBD1. The germline CDR1 and CDR2 sequences are SGHRS and YFSETQ. The CDR3 has 17 residues. The ends lost 3 bases at V and 1 base at J; junction bases unmatched: 8. CDR3 in amino acids: CASSSGLGTGSGNTIYF. In nucleotides, the CDR3 is TGCGCCAGCAGCTCGGGCCTAGGGACAGGGTCTGGAAACACCATATATTTT.

The chain has TRBV27 and TRBJ2-7, with 13 bases lining up with TRBD2. The CDR3 consists of 15 residues. Looked up from germline, CDR1 is MNHEY and CDR2 is SMNVEV (reference sequence). J lost 6 bases, V lost 6 bases, and 8 bases had no gene match. This chain's CDR3 is CASRPLAGGLGEQYF. In DNA form, the CDR3 reads TGTGCCAGCAGACCACTAGCGGGAGGGTTGGGCGAGCAGTACTTC.

This chain connects TRBV28 to TRBJ2-1, with D perhaps TRBD2 (6 bases). The CDR3 runs 15 residues. The V and J ends lost 1 base and 5 bases respectively, with 12 bases between them. The germline gives CDR1 MDHEN, CDR2 SYDVKM. DNA of the CDR3: TGTGCCAGCAGTTTATTCACCCTAGCGAACAATGAGCAGTTCTTC. Translation: CASSLFTLANNEQFF.

The J gene is TRBJ2-7, the V gene TRBV4-1, with TRBD2 matching over 7 bases. The CDR3 extends over 16 amino acids. V shed 0 bases and J 9 bases; nucleotides not matched to a gene: 14. CDR1 and CDR2 (germline): MGHRA, YSYEKL. This CDR3 reads CASSQDTSATEVGQYF. The CDR3 nucleotides read TGCGCCAGCAGCCAAGACACTAGCGCCACGGAGGTCGGGCAGTACTTC.

V gene TRBV4-3 combines with J gene TRBJ2-3; TRBD1 or TRBD2 may be the D gene (5 bases each). CDR1 is LGHNA, CDR2 YSLEER, per germline. This CDR3 has 17 residues. With 3 bases removed from V and 0 bases from J, the gap between germline ends came to 16 bases. The CDR3 sequence: CASSQRPGPTSTDTQYF. The CDR3 region has the DNA TGCGCCAGCAGCCAGAGGCCGGGGCCAACTAGCACAGATACGCAGTATTTT.

The chain uses TRBV5-5 and TRBJ1-1; a possible D gene is TRBD1 (5 bases). The CDR3 covers 16 residues. Germline CDR1 SGHKS, CDR2 YYEKEE (reference sequence). V gave up 10 bases and J gave up 1 base, with 23 bases separating them. The CDR3 DNA is TGTGCCTTCCAGGCAGGGTGGTTTAGAACGAACACTGAAGCTTTCTTT. It is translated as CAFQAGWFRTNTEAFF.

J is TRBJ1-2 and V is TRBV28; tentative D call: TRBD1 (5 bases). CDR1 and CDR2 from the germline V gene are MDHEN and SYDVKM. This CDR3 spans 11 amino acids. Deletions cut 8 bases from V and 2 bases from J, with 6 bases between. CDR3 coding DNA: TGTGCCAGCGGGGACAACTATGGCTACACCTTC. Encoded protein: CASGDNYGYTF.

The chain couples TRBV7-5 to TRBJ2-1; the table's D gene call, TRBD2, was not cross checked with the DNA. TRBV7-5 is shown as a pseudogene. The CDR3 sequence is 15 residues long. This chain's CDR3 is CARSLVVAGSDEQFF. The CDR3 nucleotides read TGTGCCAGAAGCTTAGTGGTAGCGGGAAGCGATGAGCAGTTCTTC.

The rearrangement links TRBV14 to TRBJ1-1; D gene uncertain. CDR1 SGHDN and CDR2 FVKESK come from the germline V gene. With 4 bases removed from V and 1 base from J, the gap between germline ends came to 16 bases. The CDR3 contains 16 residues. CDR3 sequence reads: CASSLISLGENTEAFF. DNA for the CDR3: TGTGCCAGCAGCCTGATCTCACTTGGGGAGAACACTGAAGCTTTCTTT.

This clone was seen only once. The chain carries TRBV5-6 and TRBJ1-2; TRBD1 matches at 7 bases. The CDR3 has 17 amino acids. Germline values: CDR1 SGHDT, CDR2 YYEEEE. V was pared by 1 base and J by 1 base, with 10 bases of the junction left unmatched. The CDR3 here is CASSLLTGTVLNYGYTF. Here the CDR3 DNA reads TGTGCCAGCAGCTTGTTAACCGGGACAGTCCTTAACTATGGCTACACCTTC.

The rearrangement joins TRBV28 to TRBJ2-3; tentative D call: TRBD2 (6 bases). The CDR3 totals 15 residues. CDR1 MDHEN and CDR2 SYDVKM come from the germline V gene. V was cut by 5 bases and J by 0 bases, with 12 bases left in between. The CDR3 loop reads CASSATRPSTDTQYF. The DNA for the CDR3 is TGTGCCAGCAGTGCGACTAGACCGAGCACAGATACGCAGTATTTT.

The chain couples TRBV25-1 to TRBJ2-7, with TRBD1 matching over 7 bases. Germline CDR1 is MGHDK and CDR2 is SYGVNS. After removal of 6 bases from V and 1 base from J, the junction contained 18 bases not matched to a gene. This CDR3 spans 18 amino acids. CDR3 amino acids: CASSPLIARRTGSYEQYF. The CDR3 DNA sequence: TGTGCCAGCAGCCCGCTAATTGCTCGCAGGACAGGATCCTACGAGCAGTACTTC.

The chain carries TRBV5-6 and TRBJ1-5; TRBD1 might be the D (5 bases). Per germline, CDR1 SGHDT and CDR2 YYEEEE. The CDR3 extends over 16 amino acids. The V gene lost 1 base and the J gene lost 2 bases, with 13 bases spanning the gap. Written as DNA, the CDR3 is TGTGCCAGCAGCTTGAAGGGGAATTTGGGCAATCAGCCCCAGCATTTT. Translated: CASSLKGNLGNQPQHF.

The chain recombines TRBV28 with TRBJ1-1; TRBD1 matches at 8 bases. Trimming took 3 bases from V and 11 from J; bases not matched to a gene: 17. Germline loops: CDR1 MDHEN, CDR2 SYDVKM. CDR3 length: 16 amino acids. CDR3 region: CASSLYLPGTGGWAFF. The CDR3 nucleotides read TGTGCCAGCAGTTTGTACCTCCCCGGGACAGGAGGTTGGGCTTTCTTT. The full variable domain, its missing parts supplied by reference TRBV28 and TRBJ1-1, is DVKVTQSSRYLVKRTGEKVFLECVQDMDHENMFWYRQDPGLGLRLIYFSYDVKMKEKGDIPEGYSVSREKKERFSLILESASTNQTSMYLCASSLYLPGTGGWAFFGQGTRLTVV.

A remark on this clone: One end of the junction is discordant with germline, which a read error may explain. The same CDR3 is also encoded by other DNA sequences in this sample. This chain connects TRBV7-9 to TRBJ2-7; the match to TRBD2 covers 10 bases. The CDR3 totals 12 residues. In germline, CDR1 is SEHNR, CDR2 FQNEAQ (reference sequence). The CDR3: CASSLAGVEQYF. The CDR3 DNA sequence: TGTGCCAGCAGCCTAGCGGGAGTTGAGCAGTACTTC.

The gene calls are TRBV19 and TRBJ2-7; tentative D call: TRBD2 (7 bases). V gave up 6 bases and J gave up 6 bases, with 18 bases separating them. The CDR3 spans 14 residues. Germline CDR1 reads LNHDA; CDR2 reads SQIVND (reference sequence). The CDR3: CASRNPGGGGEQYF. The DNA of the CDR3 is TGTGCCAGTAGAAACCCGGGGGGCGGGGGCGAGCAGTACTTC. The full variable domain, with the rest looked up from reference TRBV19 and TRBJ2-7, is DGGITQSPKYLFRKEGQNVTLSCEQNLNHDAMYWYRQDPGQGLRLIYYSQIVNDFQKGDIAEGYSVSREKKESFPLTVTSAQKNPTAFYLCASRNPGGGGEQYFGPGTRLTVT.

The J gene is TRBJ2-7, the V gene TRBV7-2; 10 bases align to TRBD1. Germline V gives CDR1 SGHTA, CDR2 FQGNSA. There are 16 residues in the CDR3. V lost 6 bases and J lost 3; bases outside the gene matches: 11. CDR3 sequence reads: CASSRDSGQGLYEQYF. The CDR3 DNA reads TGTGCCAGCAGTAGAGACTCGGGACAGGGGCTCTACGAGCAGTACTTC.

The chain combines TRBV27 with TRBJ2-7; 7 bases fit TRBD1. The V segment lost 5 bases and the J segment 4 bases; nucleotides outside the gene matches: 8. Germline-derived CDR1 and CDR2 are MNHEY and SMNVEV (reference sequence). The CDR3 contains 14 residues. The CDR3 DNA is TGTGCCAGCAGTGACAGGGTTAGGATGTACGAGCAGTACTTC. It is translated as CASSDRVRMYEQYF.

This chain joins TRBV7-2 and TRBJ2-1; possibly TRBD2 for D (6 bases). The V end was cut by 4 bases, the J end by 6 bases, with 10 bases between. Germline V gene lookup returns CDR1 SGHTA and CDR2 FQGNSA. The CDR3 is 13 residues long. This chain's CDR3 is CASSWGVSNEQFF. CDR3 DNA: TGTGCCAGCAGCTGGGGGGTTTCCAATGAGCAGTTCTTC. Drawing the rest from reference TRBV7-2 and TRBJ2-1, the complete variable domain is GAGVSQSPSNKVTEKGKDVELRCDPISGHTALYWYRQSLGQGLEFLIYFQGNSAPDKSGLPSDRFSAERTGGSVSTLTIQRTQQEDSAVYLCASSWGVSNEQFFGPGTRLTVL.

The CDR3 sequence: CASSYEASGLQYF. The CDR3 DNA sequence: TGTGCCAGCAGTTACGAGGCTAGCGGCCTTCAGTACTTC. V is TRBV6-5 and J is TRBJ2-4; 7 positions match TRBD2. CDR1 and CDR2 (germline): MNHEY, SVGAGI. Losses at the gene ends were 2 bases for V and 11 bases for J; bases not matched to a gene: 6. The CDR3 totals 13 residues.

The chain carries TRBV2 and TRBJ2-3; a weak D match, TRBD1 (5 bases). The V gene's germline CDR1 is SNHLY and CDR2 FYNNEI. This CDR3 region has 16 residues. Between the trimmed V and J ends, which lost 8 bases and 1 base, there was a span of 19 bases. CDR3 amino acids: CASLHRAGIGTDTQYF. The DNA for the CDR3 is TGTGCCAGCCTACACCGAGCAGGGATCGGCACAGATACGCAGTATTTT. The full variable domain, completed using reference TRBV2 and TRBJ2-3, is EPEVTQTPSHQVTQMGQEVILRCVPISNHLYFYWYRQILGQKVEFLVSFYNNEISEKSEIFDDQFSVERPDGSNFTLKIRSTKLEDSAMYFCASLHRAGIGTDTQYFGPGTRLTVL.